Each of the 32 T cell receptor beta chains below was sequenced from the same sample in a study of PD-L1 blockade in urothelial cancer. Time point reported: pretreatment peripheral blood. Libraries were prepared by immunoSEQ multiplex PCR; TCRdb keeps only in-frame clonotypes and omits some of them. The profile covers 50,000 to 55,000 clones, with about 75% appearing a single time and 3.5% to 4.5% taken by the ten largest. Specimen: PBMCs, collected around atezolizumab (anti-PD-L1) treatment. Every receptor here comes from a man aged 65-85 years with urothelial cancer.

The chain links TRBV7-9 to TRBJ2-7, with TRBD1 identical over 7 bases. Germline CDR1 reads SEHNR; CDR2 reads FQNEAQ (reference sequence). This CDR3 is built from 16 residues. Losses at the gene ends were 1 base for V and 0 bases for J; bases not matched to a gene: 6. The CDR3 region has the DNA TGTGCCAGCAGCTTAGTTTTGACAGGGAACTCCTACGAGCAGTACTTC. Translated, it gives CASSLVLTGNSYEQYF. Drawing the rest from reference TRBV7-9 and TRBJ2-7, the complete variable domain is DTGVSQNPRHKITKRGQNVTFRCDPISEHNRLYWYRQTLGQGPEFLTYFQNEAQLEKSRLLSDRFSAERPKGSFSTLEIQRTEQGDSAMYLCASSLVLTGNSYEQYFGPGTRLTVT.

This rearrangement joins TRBV18 to TRBJ2-2; D perhaps matches TRBD2 (6 bases). CDR1 is KGHSH, CDR2 LQKENI, per germline. V was clipped by 2 bases and J by 6 bases, with 16 bases between them. The CDR3 extends over 16 amino acids. This CDR3 reads CASSPVTGRRAGELFF. CDR3 DNA sequence: TGTGCCAGCTCACCAGTGACCGGGAGAAGGGCCGGGGAGCTGTTTTTT.

This clone was recorded at least ten times. V gene TRBV10-3 combines with J gene TRBJ2-7; no clear D gene. V lost 2 bases and J 7 bases, leaving 12 bases between the germline ends. This CDR3 is 13 amino acids long. Germline V lookup: CDR1 ENHRY, CDR2 SYGVKD. The CDR3 nucleotides read TGTGCCATCAGTGAGGACCCGTTGCGGGAGCAGTACTTC. Its translation: CAISEDPLREQYF.

This chain uses TRBV4-1 with TRBJ2-5; D perhaps matches TRBD1 (5 bases). V was shortened by 1 base and J by 5 bases, with 14 bases between the two germline ends. This CDR3 has 15 amino acids. The germline gives CDR1 MGHRA, CDR2 YSYEKL. The CDR3 nucleotides are TGCGCCAGCAGCCAAGGTGGATCAGGGCGGGAGACCCAGTACTTC. This gives the protein CASSQGGSGRETQYF.

Here the CDR3 reads CASSLARDREVGYTF. CDR3 bases: TGTGCCAGCAGCTTAGCCCGGGACAGGGAAGTAGGCTACACCTTC. The chain links TRBV13 to TRBJ1-2; 9 bases line up with TRBD1. J was trimmed by 8 bases and V by 1 base; bases with no gene match: 8. The CDR3 consists of 15 residues. CDR1 PRHDT and CDR2 FYEKMQ come from the germline V gene (reference sequence).

In this sample, this clone turned up once. The rearrangement links TRBV6-1 to TRBJ1-5; 9 nucleotides match TRBD1. Germline CDR1 is MNHNS and CDR2 is SASEGT. The V and J ends lost 4 bases and 7 bases, in that order; junction bases with no gene match: 11. The CDR3 sequence is 16 residues long. CDR3 in amino acids: CASSGSPTGGRQPQHF. DNA of the CDR3: TGTGCCAGCAGTGGGTCCCCTACAGGGGGCCGGCAGCCCCAGCATTTT.

The chain uses TRBV27 and TRBJ1-5; possible D gene TRBD1, 6 bases. The CDR3 has 18 residues. Trimming shortened V by 4 bases and J by 1 base, and 20 bases separated the two germline ends. CDR1 is MNHEY and CDR2 is SMNVEV in the germline V gene (reference sequence). CDR3 in amino acids: CASSSTPLGTLSNQPQHF. The CDR3 DNA reads as TGTGCCAGCAGTTCCACCCCCCTCGGGACACTAAGCAATCAGCCCCAGCATTTT.

The chain couples TRBV7-3 to TRBJ1-1; 9 positions match TRBD1. Germline lookup yields CDR1 SGHTA and CDR2 FQGTGA. The junction had 8 bases not matched to a gene; V was cut back by 6 bases and J by 12 bases. The CDR3 has 12 amino acids. CDR3: CASSYLGQGSFF. CDR3 coding DNA: TGTGCCAGCAGTTACCTGGGACAGGGTTCTTTCTTT.

V usage is TRBV18 and J usage is TRBJ2-2; 12 nucleotides align to TRBD2. The CDR3 is 18 residues long. The V and J ends lost 1 base and 2 bases, in that order; junction bases with no gene match: 5. Per germline, CDR1 KGHSH and CDR2 LQKENI. CDR3 sequence: CASSPLRLAGVNTGELFF. CDR3 nucleotides: TGTGCCAGCTCACCACTAAGACTAGCGGGGGTCAACACCGGGGAGCTGTTTTTT.

This chain joins TRBV10-3 and TRBJ2-1, with D maybe TRBD1 (5 bases). V was cut by 3 bases and J by 6 bases, with 12 bases left in between. CDR3 length equals 14 residues. CDR1 and CDR2 from the germline V gene are ENHRY and SYGVKD. The CDR3 DNA follows: TGTGCCATCAGTGAAGGCGGTCAGGGCAATGAGCAGTTCTTC. This encodes CAISEGGQGNEQFF.

The gene calls are TRBV10-3 and TRBJ1-1, with D maybe TRBD1 (5 bases). Germline V gene lookup returns CDR1 ENHRY and CDR2 SYGVKD. Trimming took 2 bases from V and 7 from J, leaving 11 bases between them. The CDR3 is 13 residues long. The CDR3 DNA is TGTGCCATCAGTGAGGTTGGGCAGGGTGAAGCTTTCTTT. It translates to CAISEVGQGEAFF.

The chain carries TRBV7-9 and TRBJ2-1, with D possibly TRBD1 on 8 matching bases. Germline V gene lookup returns CDR1 SEHNR and CDR2 FQNEAQ (reference sequence). This CDR3 contains 15 residues. V lost 5 bases to trimming and J lost 7 bases, with 18 bases between them. The DNA for the CDR3 is TGTGCCAGCAGCCCCACAGGGGGGGGATGGAATGAGCAGTTCTTC. It yields the protein CASSPTGGGWNEQFF.

The chain joins TRBV28 to TRBJ1-1; 11 positions agree with TRBD1. There are 13 residues in the CDR3. CDR1 and CDR2 (germline): MDHEN, SYDVKM. J gave up 4 bases and V 10 bases, and 5 bases lay outside the gene matches. The CDR3 is CATRDRGATEAFF. In DNA form, the CDR3 reads TGTGCCACTCGGGACAGGGGGGCCACTGAAGCTTTCTTT.

This clone came up a few times. The chain joins TRBV7-2 to TRBJ1-1, with 7 bases fitting TRBD1. The CDR3 extends over 12 amino acids. J was trimmed by 10 bases and V by 4 bases; bases with no gene match: 6. Germline V gives CDR1 SGHTA, CDR2 FQGNSA. The CDR3 DNA follows: TGTGCCAGCAGCTGGCAGGGGGTGGGAGCTTTCTTT. Its translation is CASSWQGVGAFF.

This chain connects TRBV18 to TRBJ1-1; D gene uncertain. CDR3 length: 13 residues. Germline V lookup: CDR1 KGHSH, CDR2 LQKENI. V was trimmed by 1 base and J by 1 base, leaving 4 bases between them. The CDR3 sequence is CASSPLQNTEAFF. CDR3 DNA: TGTGCCAGCTCACCACTACAGAACACTGAAGCTTTCTTT. The variable domain in full, with the rest retrieved from reference TRBV18 and TRBJ1-1, is NAGVMQNPRHLVRRRGQEARLRCSPMKGHSHVYWYRQLPEEGLKFMVYLQKENIIDESGMPKERFSAEFPKEGPSILRIQQVVRGDSAAYFCASSPLQNTEAFFGQGTRLTVV.

This chain links TRBV4-3 with TRBJ1-1; 10 nucleotides line up with TRBD1. This CDR3 is 18 amino acids long. Germline V gene sequence: CDR1 LGHNA, CDR2 YSLEER. Trimming cost V 0 bases and J 4 bases; bases outside gene matches: 11. The CDR3 loop is CASSQDTLGQGDFTEAFF. CDR3 coding DNA: TGCGCCAGCAGCCAAGATACCCTCGGACAGGGGGATTTCACTGAAGCTTTCTTT.

This chain connects TRBV5-4 to TRBJ2-1; the D gene is possibly TRBD2 (5 bases). The germline V gene has CDR1 SGHNT and CDR2 YYREEE (reference sequence). The CDR3 length is 16 residues. V lost 4 bases and J lost 4, with 18 bases in between. The CDR3 protein is CASSPRGGREYNEQFF. The CDR3 DNA sequence: TGTGCCAGCAGCCCCCGAGGCGGAAGGGAGTACAATGAGCAGTTCTTC.

This rearrangement joins TRBV7-6 to TRBJ2-1; TRBD2 matches at 7 bases. Germline loops: CDR1 SGHVS, CDR2 FNYEAQ. The CDR3 runs to 16 residues. Losses at the gene ends were 2 bases for V and 0 bases for J; bases not matched to a gene: 4. CDR3 sequence (DNA): TGTGCCAGCAGCTTACGAGCGGGAAGCTCCTACAATGAGCAGTTCTTC. It specifies CASSLRAGSSYNEQFF.

This chain links TRBV7-9 with TRBJ1-2; D not resolved. The CDR3 extends over 15 amino acids. V lost 2 bases, J lost 8 bases, and 18 bases lay in between. Germline V lookup: CDR1 SEHNR, CDR2 FQNEAQ (reference sequence). The CDR3 is CASSLNERRGRGYTF. The CDR3 DNA follows: TGTGCCAGCAGCTTAAATGAACGCAGAGGGAGAGGCTACACCTTC.

The chain couples TRBV4-3 to TRBJ2-2; D is uncertain. Trimming left V 3 bases short and J 2 bases short, with 7 bases between. CDR1 LGHNA and CDR2 YSLEER come from the germline V gene. This CDR3 comprises 14 residues. Written as DNA, the CDR3 is TGCGCCAGCAGCCAGTCGACTAACACCGGGGAGCTGTTTTTT. It translates to CASSQSTNTGELFF.

This sequence joins TRBV28 and TRBJ1-2, with D possibly being TRBD1 (6 bases). Germline CDR1 MDHEN, CDR2 SYDVKM. The CDR3 length is 15 residues. The germline V and J ends were trimmed by 6 bases and 7 bases, with 21 bases remaining between them. CDR3: CASSQITGKFSGYTF. The CDR3 DNA sequence: TGTGCCAGCAGCCAAATTACAGGGAAATTCTCTGGCTACACCTTC.

Points on this clone: Its ends do not fully match the called genes, so a read error is possible. CDR3 in amino acids: CASSLERGESYEQYF. As DNA, the CDR3 is TGTGCCAGCAGCCTAGAGCGGGGGGAGTCCTACGAGCAGTACTTC. This chain uses TRBV11-2 with TRBJ2-7; 9 bases match TRBD2. Germline V lookup: CDR1 SGHAT, CDR2 FQNNGV. The CDR3 sequence is 15 residues long. Full variable domain (remainder filled in from reference TRBV11-2 and TRBJ2-7): EAGVAQSPRYKIIEKRQSVAFWCNPISGHATLYWYQQILGQGPKLLIQFQNNGVVDDSQLPKDRFSAERLKGVDSTLKIQPAKLEDSAVYLCASSLERGESYEQYFGPGTRLTVT.

The chain joins TRBV7-9 to TRBJ1-2, with D perhaps TRBD1 (6 bases). Deletions cut 3 bases from V and 8 bases from J, with 13 bases between. This CDR3 contains 13 residues. Germline V gene lookup returns CDR1 SEHNR and CDR2 FQNEAQ (reference sequence). For the CDR3, the DNA is TGTGCCAGCAGCTTCAGGGGCACCGGGGGCTACACCTTC. It translates to CASSFRGTGGYTF.

The table lists this clone with a few counts. This chain uses TRBV28 with TRBJ1-4; TRBD1 aligns across 8 bases. Germline-derived CDR1 and CDR2 are MDHEN and SYDVKM. This CDR3 has 15 amino acids. The V and J ends lost 3 bases and 8 bases, in that order; junction bases with no gene match: 8. The CDR3 sequence: CASSFATGGNEKLFF. The CDR3 DNA follows: TGTGCCAGCAGTTTCGCTACAGGGGGAAACGAAAAACTGTTTTTT.

The gene calls are TRBV19 and TRBJ1-2, with 9 bases fitting TRBD1. The V gene's germline CDR1 is LNHDA and CDR2 SQIVND (reference sequence). The CDR3 runs 16 residues. V was pared by 9 bases and J by 3 bases, with 14 bases of the junction left unmatched. In nucleotides, the CDR3 is TGTGCCAGCTCATCACTGGACAGGGGTTTTTACTATGGCTACACCTTC. Protein sequence: CASSSLDRGFYYGYTF. Complete variable domain (other parts from reference TRBV19 and TRBJ1-2): DGGITQSPKYLFRKEGQNVTLSCEQNLNHDAMYWYRQDPGQGLRLIYYSQIVNDFQKGDIAEGYSVSREKKESFPLTVTSAQKNPTAFYLCASSSLDRGFYYGYTFGSGTRLTVV.

The gene calls are TRBV6-1 and TRBJ2-2; 8 positions match TRBD2. There are 15 residues in the CDR3. V gave up 11 bases and J gave up 7 bases; unmatched junction bases: 15. In germline, CDR1 is MNHNS, CDR2 SASEGT. Here the CDR3 reads CAASLGRGAGGELFF. In DNA, the CDR3 is TGTGCCGCCTCACTAGGGCGGGGGGCCGGCGGGGAGCTGTTTTTT.

The CDR3 here is CASTIIAGGVTNEQFF. CDR3 nucleotide sequence: TGTGCCAGCACCATAATAGCGGGAGGGGTGACCAATGAGCAGTTCTTC. The chain uses TRBV6-6 and TRBJ2-1, with 11 bases identical to TRBD2. V was clipped by 7 bases and J by 6 bases; unmatched bases: 11. The germline V gene has CDR1 MNHNY and CDR2 SVGAGI (reference sequence). CDR3 length equals 16 residues.

The chain has TRBV25-1 and TRBJ1-2, with D perhaps TRBD1 (6 bases). This CDR3 comprises 14 residues. The germline V gene has CDR1 MGHDK and CDR2 SYGVNS. With 3 bases removed from V and 8 bases from J, the gap between germline ends came to 16 bases. CDR3 in DNA: TGTGCCAGCAGTGAGACGACAGGCTTGGGGGGCTACACCTTC. Protein sequence: CASSETTGLGGYTF.

V is TRBV19 and J is TRBJ1-2, with D perhaps TRBD1 (5 bases). Germline V gene sequence: CDR1 LNHDA, CDR2 SQIVND (reference sequence). This CDR3 contains 15 residues. V was shortened by 7 bases and J by 5 bases, with 20 bases between the two germline ends. The CDR3 loop reads CASKPHMTEGYGYTF. The DNA of the CDR3 is TGTGCCAGTAAACCCCACATGACAGAAGGGTATGGCTACACCTTC.

The V gene is TRBV4-3, the J gene TRBJ1-2; tentatively, D is TRBD1 (6 bases). CDR1 and CDR2 (germline): LGHNA, YSLEER. The CDR3 covers 13 residues. Trimming pared 0 bases from V and 5 bases from J, leaving 7 bases between. CDR3 protein: CASSQERGYGYTF. CDR3 bases: TGCGCCAGCAGCCAAGAAAGGGGGTATGGCTACACCTTC.

The genes are TRBV27 and TRBJ2-7; possible D gene TRBD2, 6 bases. V lost 8 bases and J lost 2, with 13 bases in between. This CDR3 is built from 13 residues. Germline V gene sequence: CDR1 MNHEY, CDR2 SMNVEV (reference sequence). CDR3 residues: CASQAGLTYEQYF. CDR3 coding DNA: TGTGCCAGCCAAGCGGGCCTCACCTACGAGCAGTACTTC.

This clone turned up a few times. The chain couples TRBV6-5 to TRBJ1-2, with TRBD1 matching over 9 bases. V was clipped by 6 bases and J by 8 bases; unmatched bases: 7. CDR1 MNHEY and CDR2 SVGAGI come from the germline V gene. The CDR3 totals 13 residues. The CDR3 loop is CASRPGQGGGYTF. The DNA for the CDR3 is TGTGCCAGCAGACCGGGACAGGGTGGCGGCTACACCTTC.